Detailed here is one T cell receptor (beta chain). The record originates from a study of CD8 T cells in Susac syndrome. TCR beta from blood CD8+ and CD4+ T cells was sequenced. TEMRA cells were FACS-enriched, with CD8+ and CD4+ T cells isolated negatively. A quantity of about 0.5 to 1 ug RNA underwent reverse transcription using random hexamers. An immunoSEQ multiplex PCR generated amplified TCR beta CDR3 products spanning 54 Vbeta and 13 Jbeta. In TCRdb, the immunoSEQ multiplex PCR reads were re-called with MiXCR into one record per CDR3 protein. This table holds 170,000 or so distinct CDR3 sequences, approximately 95% found once. V was clipped by 0 bases and J by 1 base; unmatched bases: 8. From germline, CDR1 is SGHRS and CDR2 YFSETQ. The CDR3 length is 18 residues.

The sample taken for sequencing was CD4+ T cells from PBMCs. This receptor was taken from a human donor with multiple sclerosis. The chain joins TRBV5-1 to TRBJ2-4, with TRBD1 matching 9 bases. The chain's CDR3 is CASSLEGTGSSAKNIQYF. DNA for the CDR3: TGCGCCAGCAGCTTGGAGGGGACAGGGTCTTCGGCCAAAAACATTCAGTACTTC.